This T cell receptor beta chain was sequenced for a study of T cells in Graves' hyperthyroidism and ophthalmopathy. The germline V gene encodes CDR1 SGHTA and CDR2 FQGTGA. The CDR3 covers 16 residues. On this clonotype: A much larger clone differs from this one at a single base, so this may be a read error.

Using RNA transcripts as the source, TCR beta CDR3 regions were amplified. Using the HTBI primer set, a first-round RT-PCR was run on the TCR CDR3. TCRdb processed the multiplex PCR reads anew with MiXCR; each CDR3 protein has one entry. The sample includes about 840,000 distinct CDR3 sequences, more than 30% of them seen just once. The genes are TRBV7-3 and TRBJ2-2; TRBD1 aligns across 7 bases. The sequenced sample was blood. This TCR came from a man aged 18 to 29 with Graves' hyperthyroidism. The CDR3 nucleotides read TGTGCCGGCAGCCCTTCGACAGGGATGAGCACCGGGGAGCTGTTTTTT. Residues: CAGSPSTGMSTGELFF.